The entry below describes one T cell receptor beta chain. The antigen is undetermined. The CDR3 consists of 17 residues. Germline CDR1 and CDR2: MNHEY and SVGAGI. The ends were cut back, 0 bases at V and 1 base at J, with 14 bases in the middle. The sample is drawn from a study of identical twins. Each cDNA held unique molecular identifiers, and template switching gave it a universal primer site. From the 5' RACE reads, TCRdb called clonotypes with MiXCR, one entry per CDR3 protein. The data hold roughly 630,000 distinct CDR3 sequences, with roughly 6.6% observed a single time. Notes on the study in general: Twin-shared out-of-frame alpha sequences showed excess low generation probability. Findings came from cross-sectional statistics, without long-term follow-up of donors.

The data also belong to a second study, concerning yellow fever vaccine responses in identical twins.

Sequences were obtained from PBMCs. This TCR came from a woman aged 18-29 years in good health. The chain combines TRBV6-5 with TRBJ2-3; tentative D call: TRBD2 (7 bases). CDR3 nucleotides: TGTGCCAGCAGTTACTCCGGGGGGCGTATGGGCACAGATACGCAGTATTTT. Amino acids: CASSYSGGRMGTDTQYF.